This is a list of T cell receptor beta chains from one sample in a study of shared clonotypes between healthy human individuals. Sequencing used immunoSEQ multiplex PCR; TCRdb keeps in-frame clones, though not all of them. The top ten clones hold more than 0.1% of a sample with roughly 2.4 million clones, more than 90% of them seen once. The sample comprised naive CD4+ T cells sorted from blood. These TCRs come from a man between 18 and 29 years old in good health. The CDR3 runs from the conserved cysteine through the conserved F or W. D genes are given only for firm matches. Clone size is given for some rows only: seen once, a few or many times, or a class if the clone is expanded.

>-|TRBV19|TRBJ2-7|TRBD1
TGTGCCAGTAGTACGACCGGGACAGGGACCCACGAGCAGTACTTC
CASSTTGTGTHEQYF
>-|TRBV28|TRBJ2-3|-
TGTGCCAGCAGCGGACATCCGAACAGAGATACGCAGTATTTT
CASSGHPNRDTQYF
>-|TRBV28|TRBJ1-6|-
TGTGCCAGCAGCCCAAAGACACGCCGCTCCTATAATTCACCCCTCCACTTT
CASSPKTRRSYNSPLHF
>-|TRBV2|TRBJ2-7|-
TGTGCCAGCACTCCTTCCTACCTAGGAGAGCAGTACTTC
CASTPSYLGEQYF
>-|TRBV28|TRBJ1-2|TRBD1
TGTGCCAGCAGTTTACCGACAGGGGGCCCCTATGGCTACACCTTC
CASSLPTGGPYGYTF
>-|TRBV18|TRBJ1-2|-
TGTGCCAGCTCACCACCTGCGCAGGGTCCCCTCCACTTC
CASSPPAQGPLHF
>-|TRBV7-2|TRBJ2-2|-
TGTGCCAGCAGTTATCGGGATCCCACCGGGGAGCTGTTTTTT
CASSYRDPTGELFF
>once|TRBV21-1|TRBJ1-1|-
TGTGCCAGCAGCAAAGAAGAGAGGCAATGGAACACTGAAGCTTTCTTT
CASSKEERQWNTEAFF
>-|TRBV10-1|TRBJ1-1|TRBD1
TGCGCCAGCAGTGAGTCTGGAGGGGGCCGCTCTGAAGCTTTCTTT
CASSESGGGRSEAFF
>-|TRBV2|TRBJ1-4|TRBD1
TGTGCCAGCAGTCAAGGACGACAGGGGTTTGGCGAAAAACTGTTTTTT
CASSQGRQGFGEKLFF
>-|TRBV2|TRBJ2-5|-
TGTGCCAGCAGTGCCGGGAAGACCCAGTACTTC
CASSAGKTQYF
>once|TRBV6-1|TRBJ1-1|TRBD1
TGTGCCAGCAGGACTTATCAGGGGGGGAACACTGAAGCTTTCTTT
CASRTYQGGNTEAFF
>-|TRBV12-5|TRBJ1-2|-
TGTGCTAGTGGTTCGTGGCACAACTATGGCTACACCTTC
CASGSWHNYGYTF
>-|TRBV2|TRBJ1-1|-
TGTGCCAGCAGGGATTCAGGGGCCCCGGGAGCTTTCTTT
CASRDSGAPGAFF
>-|TRBV11-2|TRBJ2-7|-
TGTGCCAGCAGCTTGAAAGGGATCGAGCAGTACTTC
CASSLKGIEQYF
>-|TRBV6-1|TRBJ2-7|-
TGTGCCACACCAGGCGGACGGTACTCCTACGAGCAGTACTTC
CATPGGRYSYEQYF
>-|TRBV11-2|TRBJ2-7|-
TGTGCCAGCAGCCGGCAGGGTTACGAGCAGTACTTC
CASSRQGYEQYF
>-|TRBV10-3|TRBJ2-3|TRBD2
TGTGCCATCAGGAGGGGACTAGCGGGAGATACGCAGTATTTT
CAIRRGLAGDTQYF
>-|TRBV5-1|TRBJ2-5|TRBD1
TGCGCCAGCAGCCAAGACAGGGGGCGCGGGGAGACCCAGTACTTC
CASSQDRGRGETQYF
>-|TRBV9|TRBJ2-5|TRBD2
TGTGCCAGCAGCGTGGGACTAGTCCAAGAGACCCAGTACTTC
CASSVGLVQETQYF
>-|TRBV7-9|TRBJ1-2|-
TGTGCCAGCAGCCCCTTAAAAAACAGTGGCTACACCTTC
CASSPLKNSGYTF
>-|TRBV27|TRBJ2-7|-
TGTGCCAGCAGTTTCTCACAACGCACGCCGTTTGGGATCTACGAGCAGTACTTC
CASSFSQRTPFGIYEQYF
>once|TRBV30|TRBJ1-1|-
TGTGCCTCCGCCTTGAACACTGAAGCTTTCTTT
CASALNTEAFF
>once|TRBV5-4|TRBJ1-6|-
TGTGCCAGCAGCTTACGGAGGGGAGCAAAGGGAAATTCACCCCTCCACTTT
CASSLRRGAKGNSPLHF
>-|TRBV9|TRBJ2-1|TRBD1
TGTGCCAGCAGCGGACAGGGGTCCTCCTACAATGAGCAGTTCTTC
CASSGQGSSYNEQFF
>-|TRBV28|TRBJ2-3|-
TGTGCCAGCAGTTTGGGGGGCGCAGATACGCAGTATTTT
CASSLGGADTQYF
>-|TRBV10-1|TRBJ1-1|-
TGCGCCAGCAGTGAGTCGAGGGACGGAGGAAGAGTAGCTTTCTTT
CASSESRDGGRVAFF
>-|TRBV6-5|TRBJ2-4|-
TGTGCCAGCAGTCCGCTGAGGACCAAAAACATTCAGTACTTC
CASSPLRTKNIQYF
>-|TRBV30|TRBJ1-2|TRBD1
TGTGCCTGGAGTGCGCGACAGGGCGGTGGCTATGGCTACACCTTC
CAWSARQGGGYGYTF
>-|TRBV7-9|TRBJ2-2|-
TGTGCCAGCAGCCCCGGGACTCTCAACACCGGGGAGCTGTTTTTT
CASSPGTLNTGELFF
>-|TRBV28|TRBJ2-7|-
TGTGCCAGCAGTTTATCGGGGGGCAGGTACGAGCAGTACTTC
CASSLSGGRYEQYF
>-|TRBV7-2|TRBJ2-2|-
TGTGCCAGCAGCTTCACGGGCAGCTCCGGGGAGCTGTTTTTT
CASSFTGSSGELFF
>-|TRBV19|TRBJ2-7|TRBD1
TGTGCCAGTAGTACCTCAGGGGGAAGCTCCTACGAGCAGTACTTC
CASSTSGGSSYEQYF
>-|TRBV4-3|TRBJ2-7|-
TGCGCCAGCAGCACCCAGGCAGGGTTCCACGAGCAGTACTTC
CASSTQAGFHEQYF
>-|TRBV7-9|TRBJ1-2|TRBD1
TGTGCCAGCAGCGCCCGGACAGGAGGTGACTATGGCTACACCTTC
CASSARTGGDYGYTF
>-|TRBV28|TRBJ1-1|-
TGTGCCAGCAGTTTGCAGTACACTGAAGCTTTCTTT
CASSLQYTEAFF
>-|TRBV10-2|TRBJ1-2|-
TGCGCCAGCAGTCCCGACCCGACAGGACTGGCCAGCTATGGCTACACCTTC
CASSPDPTGLASYGYTF
>-|TRBV14|TRBJ2-7|TRBD2
TGTGCCAGCAGCCAATCAGGACTAGCGGCCTCCTACGAGCAGTACTTC
CASSQSGLAASYEQYF
>-|TRBV6-5|TRBJ1-3|-
TGTGCCAGCAGTTACACCCGACCGGAGACCGGAAACACCATATATTTT
CASSYTRPETGNTIYF
>-|TRBV5-1|TRBJ2-2|TRBD2
TGCGCCAGCAGCTTGAGGGCTAGCGGGAATTCCGGGGAGCTGTTTTTT
CASSLRASGNSGELFF
>-|TRBV2|TRBJ1-5|-
TGTGCCAGCTCACTCGAAAGGGGAGGACAGCCCCAGCATTTT
CASSLERGGQPQHF
>-|TRBV4-1|TRBJ1-4|-
TGCGCCAGCAGCCGATGGGAAGCAACTAATGAAAAACTGTTTTTT
CASSRWEATNEKLFF
>-|TRBV6-5|TRBJ1-2|-
TGTGCCAGCAGCTCTCCGCGGGGGCCAGGCTACACCTTC
CASSSPRGPGYTF
>-|TRBV5-6|TRBJ1-2|-
TGTGCCAGCAGCTTGGTTGGGACCGCTAACTATGGCTACACCTTC
CASSLVGTANYGYTF
>-|TRBV30|TRBJ1-4|TRBD1
TGTGCCTGGAGTTTCCAGGGGGCGCAAGGAGGAAAACTGTTTTTT
CAWSFQGAQGGKLFF
>-|TRBV6-5|TRBJ1-5|-
TGTGCCAGCAGTTACTCGTTCAGTAGCAATCAGCCCCAGCATTTT
CASSYSFSSNQPQHF
>-|TRBV25-1|TRBJ2-5|-
TGTGCCAGCAGTGAAACTAGAAATCAAGAGACCCAGTACTTC
CASSETRNQETQYF
>-|TRBV7-8|TRBJ1-2|-
TGTGCCAGCAGCTCCCACGGGACCCTCAACCGGTATGGCTACACCTTC
CASSSHGTLNRYGYTF
>-|TRBV12-5|TRBJ1-5|-
TGTGCTAGTGGCGTGGACCAGTGGCCCCAGCATTTT
CASGVDQWPQHF
>-|TRBV18|TRBJ1-6|-
TGTGCCAGCTCACCACTCCCGTTTTATAATTCACCCCTCCACTTT
CASSPLPFYNSPLHF
>once|TRBV6-5|TRBJ2-1|-
TGTGCCAGCAGTAGGGGCAGTAAGACCTACAATGAGCAGTTCTTC
CASSRGSKTYNEQFF
>few|TRBV5-1|TRBJ2-3|TRBD2
TGCGCCAGCAGCTCTAGCGGGAGCACAGATACGCAGTATTTT
CASSSSGSTDTQYF
>-|TRBV7-2|TRBJ2-5|-
TGTGCCAGCAGCTTATTGGAGACCCAGTACTTC
CASSLLETQYF